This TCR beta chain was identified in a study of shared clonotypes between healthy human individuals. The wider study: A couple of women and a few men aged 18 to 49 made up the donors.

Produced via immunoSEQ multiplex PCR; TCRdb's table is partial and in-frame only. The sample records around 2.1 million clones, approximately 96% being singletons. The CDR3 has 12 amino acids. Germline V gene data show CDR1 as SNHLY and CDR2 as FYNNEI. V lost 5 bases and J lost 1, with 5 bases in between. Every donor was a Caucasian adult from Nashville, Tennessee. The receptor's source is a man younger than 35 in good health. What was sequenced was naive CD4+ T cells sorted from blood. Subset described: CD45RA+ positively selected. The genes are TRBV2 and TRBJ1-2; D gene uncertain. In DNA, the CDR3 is TGTGCCAGCAGTACACTTAACTATGGCTACACCTTC. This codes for CASSTLNYGYTF.